This T cell receptor beta chain was identified during a study of blood T cell repertoires in COVID-19. The wider study: Collection of acute and convalescent COVID-19 samples took place in the United States, Italy and Spain. In each case, the material was cDNA or gDNA derived from T cells, B-cell-depleted T cells, or PBMCs.

V gave up 5 bases and J gave up 0 bases, with 8 bases separating them. The germline gives CDR1 SNHLY, CDR2 FYNNEI. The CDR3 runs to 14 residues. How the authors handled the data: From reference gene primer amplification, estimates of nucleated cell counts were derived. This table comes from immunoSEQ multiplex PCR, and its TCRdb copy is limited to in-frame clones, with some not included. Clonal size and the V and J genes are those of that table, whereas D and trimming came from the DNA. In the table there are roughly 170,000 clones, approximately 84% of which are singletons. The chain couples TRBV2 to TRBJ1-5, with D perhaps matching TRBD1 (5 bases). The sequenced material came from peripheral blood. The receptor's source is a man aged 35 to 55 who had recovered from COVID-19. The CDR3 bases are TGTGCCAGCAGTCCAGGGTATAGCAATCAGCCCCAGCATTTT. Residues: CASSPGYSNQPQHF.